This T cell receptor (beta chain) was identified during a study of shared clonotypes between healthy human individuals. Running of the assay took place at deep level. The table came from immunoSEQ multiplex PCR; TCRdb's copy has only in-frame clones and leaves some out. The table has just over 2,000,000 clones, roughly 94% seen once. Naive CD8 cells comprised CD45RO-negative, CCR7-positively selected cells, excluding terminally differentiated effector memory CD45RA+ cells. The length of the CDR3 is 15 residues. The material sequenced was naive CD8+ T cells sorted from blood. The sequence was collected from a young man in good health. The V gene is TRBV21-1, the J gene TRBJ2-5; the table gives TRBD2 as D, unverified against the DNA. TRBV21-1 is a pseudogene segment. CDR3 in amino acids: CASSPRPGFEETQYF. Written as DNA, the CDR3 is TGTGCCAGCAGCCCACGACCGGGGTTTGAAGAGACCCAGTACTTC.